A selection of T cell receptor beta chains follows, all from one sample in a study of cytomegalovirus exposure and HLA in healthy donors. The protocol was immunoSEQ multiplex PCR, while the TCRdb copy is restricted to in-frame clones and leaves out a portion. The profile shows 80,000 to 100,000 clones, 55% to 70% of them singletons. Sequenced input: PBMCs. The receptors were gathered from a woman aged 40-49 years in good health and CMV-seropositive. Each CDR3 is given with its conserved first and last residue. The D gene is left open where the match is weak. Rows may omit the clone size; those that give it use once, few, many or a size class.

D,J,size,V,DNA,CDR3
TRBD2,TRBJ2-1,few,TRBV5-1,TGCGCCAGCAGCAGGACTAAGCGGGAGGGCGATGAGCAGTTCTTC,CASSRTKREGDEQFF
TRBD1,TRBJ2-1,-,TRBV7-6,TGTGCCAGCAGCCATGGACAGGGAAACAATGAGCAGTTCTTC,CASSHGQGNNEQFF
-,TRBJ2-3,once,TRBV30,TGTGCCTGGAGTGTACGAGGGAGTGGCGCAGATACGCAGTATTTT,CAWSVRGSGADTQYF
-,TRBJ2-1,-,TRBV18,TGTGCCAGCTCACCAGGGGCCAATGAGCAGTTCTTC,CASSPGANEQFF
-,TRBJ2-5,few,TRBV6-6,TGTGCCAGCAGTTCGAAAATTGGAGGGACCCAGTACTTC,CASSSKIGGTQYF
-,TRBJ2-7,-,TRBV5-1,TGCGCCAGCAGCTTGGTTAGCGGAACCTACGAGCAGTACTTC,CASSLVSGTYEQYF
-,TRBJ2-6,few,TRBV2,TGTGCCAGTACACCAGGGTTCTCTGGGGCCAACGTCCTGACTTTC,CASTPGFSGANVLTF
-,TRBJ1-4,few,TRBV6-6,TGTGCCAGCAGTGACCCGACGGGGGGCGAAAAACTGTTTTTT,CASSDPTGGEKLFF
-,TRBJ2-3,few,TRBV14,TGTGCCAGCAGCCAAGTAGCAGATACGCAGTATTTT,CASSQVADTQYF
TRBD1,TRBJ1-4,-,TRBV7-2,TGTGCCAGCAGCTCAAACCGACAGGGAATGGGAGAAAAACTGTTTTTT,CASSSNRQGMGEKLFF
-,TRBJ2-3,-,TRBV11-2,TGTGCCAGCAGCTTCGGAGCGCCTACAGATACGCAGTATTTT,CASSFGAPTDTQYF
TRBD1,TRBJ1-4,-,TRBV28,TGTGCCAGCAGTTTCGGGACAGGGAATGAAAAACTGTTTTTT,CASSFGTGNEKLFF
-,TRBJ2-7,-,TRBV14,TGTGCCAGCAGCCAATCAGGGCTTGAGCAGTACTTC,CASSQSGLEQYF
-,TRBJ2-1,-,TRBV28,TGTGCCAGCAGTGTTGGACAGCTCTACAATGAGCAGTTCTTC,CASSVGQLYNEQFF
-,TRBJ1-1,-,TRBV7-2,TGTGCCAGCAGCTTAATAGAGAACACTGAAGCTTTCTTT,CASSLIENTEAFF
-,TRBJ1-4,-,TRBV4-3,TGCGCCAGCAGCCAAGTTGGAGGGTGGACTAATGAAAAACTGTTTTTT,CASSQVGGWTNEKLFF
TRBD2,TRBJ2-3,few,TRBV10-3,TGTGCCATCAGTGAGGGGGGGACTAGTGCAGATACGCAGTATTTT,CAISEGGTSADTQYF
TRBD1,TRBJ2-7,-,TRBV5-1,TGCGCCAGCAGCAAAGACAGGGTGGGCCACGAGCAGTACTTC,CASSKDRVGHEQYF
TRBD1,TRBJ2-2,-,TRBV9,TGTGCCAGCAGCGTAGGATTACCGGGACAGAGGAACACCGGGGAGCTGTTTTTT,CASSVGLPGQRNTGELFF
TRBD2,TRBJ2-1,-,TRBV7-2,TGTGCCAGCAGCTTACGGTCGTCGGGTCTAGCGGGAGTCAATGAGCAGTTCTTC,CASSLRSSGLAGVNEQFF
-,TRBJ2-7,-,TRBV5-1,TGCGCCAGGAGAAGACAGGAGGAGGTTAAAGGGGCTGTTTACGAGCAGTACTTC,CARRRQEEVKGAVYEQYF
-,TRBJ2-2,-,TRBV5-6,TGTGCCAGCAGCTTAATCGCCGCGCCCGGGGAGCTGTTTTTT,CASSLIAAPGELFF
TRBD1,TRBJ1-2,-,TRBV27,TGTGCCAGCAGTTTCAGGGGGCGAGGCTACACCTTC,CASSFRGRGYTF
TRBD1,TRBJ2-5,few,TRBV11-3,TGTGCCAGCAGCCCCGAGGACAGGGGGGATAGAGAGACCCAGTACTTC,CASSPEDRGDRETQYF
TRBD2,TRBJ2-1,-,TRBV11-3,TGTGCCAGCAGCTTAGATGCTAGCGGGAGGGCCTCGGGCAATGAGCAGTTCTTC,CASSLDASGRASGNEQFF
TRBD1,TRBJ2-7,few,TRBV29-1,TGCAGCGTAGGGGGCCCCTTAGGAGGCGAGCAGTACTTC,CSVGGPLGGEQYF
TRBD1,TRBJ2-5,-,TRBV2,TGTGCCAGCAGTTATGAACAGGGGGAGCAAGAGACCCAGTACTTC,CASSYEQGEQETQYF
-,TRBJ1-1,-,TRBV11-2,TGTGCCAGCAGCTTAGTGGTTGGGCAAGGAGGAGCTTTCTTT,CASSLVVGQGGAFF
-,TRBJ2-7,-,TRBV30,TGTGCCTGGAGTAGGAAGGGGAACGAGCAGTACTTC,CAWSRKGNEQYF
TRBD2,TRBJ2-1,few,TRBV18,TGTGCCAGCTCCCAGGGACTAGCGGGAAGCAATGAGCAGTTCTTC,CASSQGLAGSNEQFF
-,TRBJ1-2,-,TRBV28,TGTGCCAGCAGTTTACGCACTCACGCGCTCTATGGCTACACCTTC,CASSLRTHALYGYTF
TRBD2,TRBJ2-2,-,TRBV5-1,TGCGCCAGCCGAAGCGGGAGTCTCACCGGGGAGCTGTTTTTT,CASRSGSLTGELFF
-,TRBJ1-5,-,TRBV4-1,TGCGCCAGCAGCCAAGTCTACCGTAGCAATCAGCCCCAGCATTTT,CASSQVYRSNQPQHF